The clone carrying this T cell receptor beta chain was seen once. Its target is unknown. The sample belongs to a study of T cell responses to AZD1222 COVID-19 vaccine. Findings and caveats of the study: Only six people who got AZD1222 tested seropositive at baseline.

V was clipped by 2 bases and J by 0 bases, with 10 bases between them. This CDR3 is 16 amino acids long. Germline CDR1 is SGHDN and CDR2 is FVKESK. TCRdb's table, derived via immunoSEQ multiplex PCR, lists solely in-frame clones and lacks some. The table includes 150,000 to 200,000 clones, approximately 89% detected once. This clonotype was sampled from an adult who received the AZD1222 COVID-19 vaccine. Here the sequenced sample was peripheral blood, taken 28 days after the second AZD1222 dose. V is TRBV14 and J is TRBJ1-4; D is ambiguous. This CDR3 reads CASSQRMVTTNEKLFF. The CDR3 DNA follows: TGTGCCAGCAGCCAAAGGATGGTGACAACTAATGAAAAACTGTTTTTT. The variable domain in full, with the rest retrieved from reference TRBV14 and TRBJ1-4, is EAGVTQFPSHSVIEKGQTVTLRCDPISGHDNLYWYRRVMGKEIKFLLHFVKESKQDESGMPNNRFLAERTGGTYSTLKVQPAELEDSGVYFCASSQRMVTTNEKLFFGSGTQLSVL.